A selection of T cell receptor beta chains follows, all from one sample in a study of T cells in localized non-small cell lung cancer. Repertoires were generated with immunoSEQ multiplex PCR, while TCRdb's copy carries only in-frame clones and drops some. The sample carries around 35,000 clones, 85% to 95% recorded once. Here the sequenced sample was peripheral blood, taken before any cancer treatment. The receptors were sampled from an older female donor with stage I lung adenocarcinoma. Both conserved end residues are part of each CDR3. D genes are given only for firm matches. Clone size is not always given. Where it is, it says once, few, many or a class for expanded clones.

v_call d_call clone_size cdr3_aa
TRBV7-2 NA NA CASSPGGGMNTEAFF
TRBV19 NA once CASSMLRQGGNTGELFF
TRBV18 NA NA CASSLQLSTDTQYF
TRBV11-3 TRBD2 NA CASSSGLAGYNEQFF
TRBV29-1 NA once CSVEPQSNYGYTF
TRBV7-9 TRBD1 NA CASSLGERGRIDTQYF
TRBV18 NA NA CASSLREVAFF
TRBV28 NA NA CASSLPGTRSGELFF
TRBV28 NA NA CASSFTGAREKLFF
TRBV5-4 TRBD2 NA CASSLGTSATDTQYF